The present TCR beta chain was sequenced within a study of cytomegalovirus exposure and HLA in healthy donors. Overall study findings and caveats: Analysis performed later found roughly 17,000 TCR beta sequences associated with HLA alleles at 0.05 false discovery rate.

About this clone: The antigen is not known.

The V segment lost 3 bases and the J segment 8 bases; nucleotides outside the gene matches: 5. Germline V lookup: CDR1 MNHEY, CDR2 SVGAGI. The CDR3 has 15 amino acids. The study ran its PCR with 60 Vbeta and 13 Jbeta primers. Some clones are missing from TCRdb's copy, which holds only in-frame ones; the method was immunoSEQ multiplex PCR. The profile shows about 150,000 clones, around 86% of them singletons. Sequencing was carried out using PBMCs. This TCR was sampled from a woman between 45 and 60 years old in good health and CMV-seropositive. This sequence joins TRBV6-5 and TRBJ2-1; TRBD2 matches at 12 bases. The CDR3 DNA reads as TGTGCCAGCAGTTATCAGACTAGCGGGAGCGATGAGCAGTTCTTC. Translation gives CASSYQTSGSDEQFF.